The present T cell receptor (beta chain) was sequenced within a study of cytomegalovirus exposure and HLA in healthy donors. This clone was counted between two and nine times. The antigen remains undetermined. 60 Vbeta and 13 Jbeta primers were used in PCR. TCRdb's table, derived via immunoSEQ multiplex PCR, lists solely in-frame clones and lacks some. The data show 130,000 to 150,000 clones, roughly 80% seen once. Broader study findings: Sequencing likely caused a cluster of highly shared sequence variants. Earlier analysis yielded a pattern in which most TCR beta V segments were productive about 90% or about 30% of the time.

J lost 5 bases, V lost 3 bases, and 12 bases had no gene match. Germline CDR1 and CDR2: SGHNT and YYREEE (reference sequence). The CDR3 runs to 16 residues. V is TRBV5-4 and J is TRBJ2-5, with 8 bases that match TRBD2. Sequenced: PBMCs. This TCR came from a man in his forties in good health and CMV-seropositive. CDR3 DNA: TGTGCCAGCAGCTCGGGGGGGACCTTTATAGGGGAGACCCAGTACTTC. As protein: CASSSGGTFIGETQYF.